The clone carrying this T cell receptor beta chain was seen repeatedly, ten times or more. Its target is not known. These data originate in a study of neurological immune-mediated disorders. Study-level findings and limits: The multiple sclerosis repertoire cluster was associated with no clinical or MRI feature.

Unsorted libraries came from 2 million PBMCs stored at -80 °C. 5'RACE with 10-nucleotide random UMIs generated the cDNA. TCRdb fed the 5' RACE reads into MiXCR, producing one record per CDR3 protein. The sample comprises 25,000 to 35,000 distinct CDR3 sequences, approximately 1.5% of which are singletons, and around 9.2% rests with the top ten. Input material: PBMCs. The receptor was derived from a woman aged 25 to 39 with multiple sclerosis.

The CDR3, as DNA: TGCGCCAGCAGTCCAACGGTTAGGCGTACTGAAGCTTTCTTT. This sequence encodes CASSPTVRRTEAFF. The V gene is TRBV5-1, the J gene TRBJ1-1; D gene ambiguous. This CDR3 contains 14 residues. Germline CDR1 SGHRS, CDR2 YFSETQ. V was shortened by 5 bases and J by 5 bases, with 16 bases between the two germline ends.